The clone carrying this T cell receptor (beta chain) was counted only a few times. Its antigen is still unknown. This record belongs to a study of cytomegalovirus exposure and HLA in healthy donors. Broader study findings: In presence/absence analyses, roughly uniform sequencing depth across donors was assumed. An analysis that was carried out later associated 15,000 to 20,000 TCR beta sequences with HLA alleles at 0.05 false discovery rate. Reports showed the classifier diagnosing cytomegalovirus status with high specificity and sensitivity.

This CDR3 is built from 14 residues. The V gene's germline CDR1 is LNHDA and CDR2 SQIVND (reference sequence). V was clipped by 7 bases and J by 0 bases; unmatched bases: 4. 60 Vbeta and 13 Jbeta primers were used in PCR. Profiling relied on immunoSEQ multiplex PCR, and the TCRdb table lists in-frame clones only, not all of them. The sample lists roughly 150,000 clones; about three quarters were seen once. The donors were healthy bone marrow donors. The V gene is TRBV19, the J gene TRBJ1-2, with 8 bases that match TRBD1. This clonotype was obtained from a male donor in good health and CMV-seronegative. Specimen: PBMCs. Written as DNA, the CDR3 is TGTGCCAGTAAGGGACAGGAAGCTAACTATGGCTACACCTTC. Protein: CASKGQEANYGYTF.